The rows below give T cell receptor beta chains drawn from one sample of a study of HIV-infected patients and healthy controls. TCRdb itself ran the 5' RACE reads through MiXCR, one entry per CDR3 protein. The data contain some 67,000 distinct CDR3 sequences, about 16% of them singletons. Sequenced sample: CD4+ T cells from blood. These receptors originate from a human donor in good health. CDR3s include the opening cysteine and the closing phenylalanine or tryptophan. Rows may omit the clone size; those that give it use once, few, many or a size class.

CDR3 protein: CASSQGGVTRAKMNEQFF; J gene: TRBJ2-1; V gene: TRBV4-2; clone size: .
CDR3 protein: CASSKLAGPYNEQFF; J gene: TRBJ2-1; V gene: TRBV11-2; clone size: .
CDR3 protein: CASSLREVTEAFF; J gene: TRBJ1-1; V gene: TRBV12-3/TRBV12-4; clone size: .
CDR3 protein: CSAATLTQGNENGYTF; J gene: TRBJ1-2; V gene: TRBV20-1; clone size: .
CDR3 protein: CASSLAQNTGELFF; J gene: TRBJ2-2; V gene: TRBV7-3; clone size: .
CDR3 protein: CSARVEVALNTEAFF; J gene: TRBJ1-1; V gene: TRBV20-1; clone size: many
CDR3 protein: CASSLDWGSYGYTF; J gene: TRBJ1-2; V gene: TRBV7-8; clone size: many
CDR3 protein: CAGSLSGRNQPQHF; J gene: TRBJ1-5; V gene: TRBV12-3/TRBV12-4; clone size: .
CDR3 protein: CASSQHREVTGELFF; J gene: TRBJ2-2; V gene: TRBV4-3; clone size: many
CDR3 protein: CASSEGKAATNEKLFF; J gene: TRBJ1-4; V gene: TRBV2; clone size: .
CDR3 protein: CATSREYRGIAGELFF; J gene: TRBJ2-2; V gene: TRBV15; clone size: few
CDR3 protein: CASSMRQSEAFF; J gene: TRBJ1-1; V gene: TRBV19; clone size: few
CDR3 protein: CASIRRSQGWETQYF; J gene: TRBJ2-5; V gene: TRBV11-2; clone size: few
CDR3 protein: CASSFFGGGDSYEQYF; J gene: TRBJ2-7; V gene: TRBV7-9; clone size: many
CDR3 protein: CSASPSGRIYEQYF; J gene: TRBJ2-7; V gene: TRBV20-1; clone size: .
CDR3 protein: CATSDSPGTSGPTDTQYF; J gene: TRBJ2-3; V gene: TRBV24-1; clone size: .
CDR3 protein: CASGSGVPNSPLHF; J gene: TRBJ1-6; V gene: TRBV2; clone size: many
CDR3 protein: CASSLGQGHEQYF; J gene: TRBJ2-7; V gene: TRBV7-2; clone size: few
CDR3 protein: CASSLGQATYEQYF; J gene: TRBJ2-7; V gene: TRBV28; clone size: many
CDR3 protein: CASSQDVESPAHF; J gene: TRBJ1-5; V gene: TRBV14; clone size: .
CDR3 protein: CASSEDPSSTNEKLFF; J gene: TRBJ1-4; V gene: TRBV2; clone size: few
CDR3 protein: CASSLSQGGRGRTFNSEQFF; J gene: TRBJ2-1; V gene: TRBV12-3/TRBV12-4; clone size: .
CDR3 protein: CSASRAGLTDTQYF; J gene: TRBJ2-3; V gene: TRBV20-1; clone size: .
CDR3 protein: CASSITAARTDTQYF; J gene: TRBJ2-3; V gene: TRBV19; clone size: many
CDR3 protein: CASSLGTFNYGYTF; J gene: TRBJ1-2; V gene: TRBV12-3/TRBV12-4; clone size: .
CDR3 protein: CASSRGTSADTQYF; J gene: TRBJ2-3; V gene: TRBV7-6; clone size: .
CDR3 protein: CASSIRRGSTYEQYF; J gene: TRBJ2-7; V gene: TRBV12-3/TRBV12-4; clone size: many
CDR3 protein: CSAVPLGQNEQYF; J gene: TRBJ2-7; V gene: TRBV20-1; clone size: many
CDR3 protein: CASSAGLSNQPQHF; J gene: TRBJ1-5; V gene: TRBV7-9; clone size: .
CDR3 protein: CASAGYSRYNEQFF; J gene: TRBJ2-1; V gene: TRBV6-5; clone size: few
CDR3 protein: CASSLPQTVPYQPQHF; J gene: TRBJ1-5; V gene: TRBV6-2/TRBV6-3; clone size: many
CDR3 protein: CAWREAVGYEQYF; J gene: TRBJ2-7; V gene: TRBV30; clone size: few
CDR3 protein: CAWSVLLTKDEQFF; J gene: TRBJ2-1; V gene: TRBV30; clone size: few
CDR3 protein: CASSLDRAHNSPLHF; J gene: TRBJ1-6; V gene: TRBV12-3/TRBV12-4; clone size: few
CDR3 protein: CSARRGIRMNTEAFF; J gene: TRBJ1-1; V gene: TRBV20-1; clone size: many
CDR3 protein: CAWNDGQTSNQPQHF; J gene: TRBJ1-5; V gene: TRBV30; clone size: .
CDR3 protein: CSASSYEQYF; J gene: TRBJ2-7; V gene: TRBV20-1; clone size: .
CDR3 protein: CSVLPRRNTEAFF; J gene: TRBJ1-1; V gene: TRBV29-1; clone size: many
CDR3 protein: CSAGQGGANVLTF; J gene: TRBJ2-6; V gene: TRBV20-1; clone size: .
CDR3 protein: CASRPGAPNYGYTF; J gene: TRBJ1-2; V gene: TRBV25-1; clone size: many